This T cell receptor beta chain was recovered during a study of blood T cell repertoires in COVID-19. Study background: Researchers got acute and convalescent COVID-19 samples from the United States, Italy and Spain.

Per the germline V gene, CDR1 is SGHTA and CDR2 is FQGTGA. V was pared by 4 bases and J by 6 bases, with 21 bases between. The CDR3 length is 17 residues. Enrolment of Seattle patients took place during active infection, and they were followed longitudinally. As handled by the study authors: From reference gene primer amplification, estimates of nucleated cell counts were derived. Some clones are missing from TCRdb's copy, which holds only in-frame ones; the method was immunoSEQ multiplex PCR. The V and J calls and clone size were taken over from that table, and D and trimming were inferred from the DNA. Of about 150,000 clones listed, approximately 85% are singletons.

The chain has TRBV7-3 and TRBJ2-2; tentatively, D is TRBD2 (5 bases). The clonotype originates from a man between 60 and 75 years old with COVID-19, enrolled during active disease. Sequenced material: peripheral blood. CDR3 protein: CASSSSPSGSRSGELFF. The CDR3 DNA reads as TGTGCCAGCAGCTCCAGTCCCAGCGGATCGAGGTCCGGGGAGCTGTTTTTT.